This T cell receptor beta chain was retrieved from a study of T cell changes during pregnancy in multiple sclerosis. Trimming removed 6 bases from V and 2 bases from J, with 14 bases in between. This CDR3 region has 15 residues. The germline gives CDR1 MNHEY, CDR2 SMNVEV (reference sequence). Assay used: immunoSEQ multiplex PCR; TCRdb lists only in-frame clones, some missing. The sample has approximately 46,000 clones; 92% are singletons. The sequencing here drew on CD4+ T cells from peripheral blood mononuclear cells, taken after pregnancy. The chain couples TRBV27 to TRBJ1-3, with TRBD1 as a possible D gene (5 bases). This TCR derives from a female donor with multiple sclerosis, enrolled in a pregnancy study. The CDR3 sequence: CASRATGMAGNTIYF. The CDR3, as DNA: TGTGCCAGCAGGGCAACAGGAATGGCTGGAAACACCATATATTTT.